The clone carrying this T cell receptor (beta chain) showed up many times. Antigen unknown. MiXCR was run by TCRdb on the reads, yielding one entry per CDR3 protein. The data contain some 200,000 distinct CDR3 sequences, about a tenth of them singletons. The data stem from a study of T cell repertoires in cytomegalovirus infection. Overall study: CMV infection plus the matching HLA type was flagged by public TCR beta signatures.

The trim removed 3 bases at V and 8 bases at J, leaving 8 bases unmatched. Per the germline V gene, CDR1 is MDHEN and CDR2 is SYDVKM. This CDR3 spans 14 amino acids. Overall study results and limits: The ex vivo response showed dominance by HLA-C-restricted CMV-specific TCR beta clonotypes. People with CMV and the relevant HLA were identified by cumulative public TCR beta family frequency.

Sample: PBMCs. The sequence derives from a human donor in good health (CMV status not recorded). Some clones in this sample may be carry-over from other donors' samples. The chain combines TRBV28 with TRBJ1-2, with TRBD1 matching over 8 bases. The CDR3 DNA sequence: TGTGCCAGCAGTTTCCCCGACAGGGGTGGCGGCTACACCTTC. This encodes CASSFPDRGGGYTF.